This TCR beta chain was identified during a study of OX40 agonist ivuxolimab in advanced cancers. This CDR3 contains 13 residues. CDR1 KGHSH and CDR2 LQKENI come from the germline V gene. Trimming cost V 5 bases and J 6 bases, with 11 bases left between them. Autoimmune disease history or systemic immunosuppression disqualified patients. The data were produced by immunoSEQ multiplex PCR, yet TCRdb's version contains in-frame clones alone and is incomplete. The sample lists about 76,000 clones; 70% to 90% were seen once. The TCR originated in an adult with an advanced solid tumor such as melanoma, head and neck, liver or kidney cancer. Sequences were derived from CD4+ or CD8+ T cells sorted from blood, sampled in a trial of the OX40 agonist ivuxolimab. The chain couples TRBV18 to TRBJ2-1; a weak D match, TRBD2 (6 bases). The CDR3 DNA follows: TGTGCCAGCTCAGGACTAATAACCAATGAGCAGTTCTTC. This sequence encodes CASSGLITNEQFF.